This T cell receptor (beta chain) was found in a study of blood T cell repertoires in COVID-19. Sequenced by immunoSEQ multiplex PCR; TCRdb stores in-frame clones only, minus some. Here the sample spans approximately 150,000 clones, approximately 86% being singletons. Germline values: CDR1 SGHVS, CDR2 FNYEAQ. Trimming at V came to 1 base and at J to 4 bases, leaving 6 bases not matched to a gene. This CDR3 spans 17 amino acids. The sample taken for sequencing was peripheral blood. The TCR sequence derives from a woman aged 55 to 70 with acute or convalescent COVID-19. This chain uses TRBV7-6 with TRBJ2-1, with TRBD2 matching over 11 bases. The CDR3 DNA reads as TGTGCCAGCAGCTTAGGCCGGACTAGCGGGTCTTACAATGAGCAGTTCTTC. This codes for CASSLGRTSGSYNEQFF.